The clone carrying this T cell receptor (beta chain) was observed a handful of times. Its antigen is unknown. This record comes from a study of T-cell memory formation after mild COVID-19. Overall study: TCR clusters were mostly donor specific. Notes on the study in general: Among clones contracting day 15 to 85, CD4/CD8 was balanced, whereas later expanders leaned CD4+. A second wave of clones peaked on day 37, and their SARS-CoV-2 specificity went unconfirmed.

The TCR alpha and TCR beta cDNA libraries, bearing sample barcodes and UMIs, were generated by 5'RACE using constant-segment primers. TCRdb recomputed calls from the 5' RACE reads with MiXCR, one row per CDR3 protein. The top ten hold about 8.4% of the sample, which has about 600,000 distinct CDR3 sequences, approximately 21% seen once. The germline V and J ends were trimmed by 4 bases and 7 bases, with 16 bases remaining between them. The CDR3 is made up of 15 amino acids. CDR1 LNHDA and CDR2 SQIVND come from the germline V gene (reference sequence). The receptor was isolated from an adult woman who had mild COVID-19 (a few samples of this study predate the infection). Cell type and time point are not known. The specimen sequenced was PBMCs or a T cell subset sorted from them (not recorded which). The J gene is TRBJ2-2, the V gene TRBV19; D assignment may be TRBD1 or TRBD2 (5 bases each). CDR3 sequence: CASSNPPRGNGELFF. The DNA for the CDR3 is TGTGCCAGTAGTAACCCCCCCCGGGGCAACGGGGAGCTGTTTTTT.